The source of this T cell receptor beta chain is a study of blood T cell repertoires in COVID-19. Looking at the study overall: The origin of the acute and convalescent COVID-19 samples was the United States, Italy and Spain. T cells, B-cell-depleted T cells, or PBMCs supplied cDNA or gDNA.

Per the authors' pipeline: Amplifying reference gene primers gave estimates of nucleated cell counts. Sequencing used immunoSEQ multiplex PCR; TCRdb keeps in-frame clones, though not all of them. V, J and clone size derive from that table, while D and trimming were established from the DNA sequence. This table holds roughly 26,000 clones, around 60% found once. The CDR3 loop spans 15 amino acids. Trimming stripped 3 bases from V and 4 bases from J, with 16 bases between. Germline lookup yields CDR1 SGDLS and CDR2 YYNGEE. This TCR came from a man aged 60 to 75 with active or convalescent COVID-19. Sequencing was performed on peripheral blood. The rearrangement joins TRBV9 to TRBJ1-2; D remains unclear. The DNA of the CDR3 is TGTGCCAGCAGCGGAGGGTCTCGTGAAAGCTATGGCTACACCTTC. Residues: CASSGGSRESYGYTF.